These 27 T cell receptor beta chains came from one sample sequenced in a study of cytomegalovirus exposure and HLA in healthy donors (dated by TCRdb to about 2017). Preparation of the library involved the immunoSEQ multiplex PCR assay. A mixture of 60 forward primers for TCR Vbeta segments and 13 reverse primers for TCR Jbeta segments was used in the multiplex PCR. TCRdb holds this immuneACCESS table with in-frame rearrangements only. Some clones are missing; in checked studies, unresolved V genes explain under half, and the rest has no known cause. The sample table records about 110,000 clones; roughly 67% of these occur just once. The ten largest clones add up to roughly 8.3% of the sample. The sample was PBMCs. These receptors came from a man between 18 and 35 years old in good health and CMV-seropositive.

The rearrangement links TRBV5-1 to TRBJ2-1; 11 nucleotides align to TRBD1. After removal of 3 bases from V and 3 bases from J, the junction contained 2 bases not matched to a gene. CDR1 and CDR2 from the germline V gene are SGHRS and YFSETQ. This CDR3 has 15 amino acids. CDR3 bases: TGCGCCAGCAGCTGGGGGACAGGGGGCTACAATGAGCAGTTCTTC. The encoded protein is CASSWGTGGYNEQFF. Combining the CDR3 with reference TRBV5-1 and TRBJ2-1 gives the whole variable domain KAGVTQTPRYLIKTRGQQVTLSCSPISGHRSVSWYQQTPGQGLQFLFEYFSETQRNKGNFPGRFSGRQFSNSRSEMNVSTLELGDSALYLCASSWGTGGYNEQFFGPGTRLTVL.

The rearrangement uses TRBV10-3 and TRBJ1-6, with a tentative D call TRBD1 (6 bases). Trimming pared 9 bases from V and 9 bases from J, leaving 15 bases between. This CDR3 comprises 13 residues. The germline gives CDR1 ENHRY, CDR2 SYGVKD. CDR3 sequence (DNA): TGTGCCATTAGAGGGGGGGCGAGTTCACCCCTCCACTTT. Amino acids: CAIRGGASSPLHF.

This clone was observed a handful of times. The sample holds other DNA sequences that translate to the same CDR3. The chain couples TRBV6-5 to TRBJ2-5; D may be TRBD1 (6 bases). V shed 1 base and J shed 3 bases, with 9 bases lying between them. From germline, CDR1 is MNHEY and CDR2 SVGAGI. This CDR3 is 14 amino acids long. The CDR3 protein is CASSYFGGEETQYF. CDR3 bases: TGTGCCAGCAGTTACTTTGGGGGCGAAGAGACCCAGTACTTC.

This clone has only a few counts. The chain has TRBV6-4 and TRBJ2-7; D is perhaps TRBD1 (6 bases). The CDR3 spans 16 residues. Germline V gene sequence: CDR1 MRHNA, CDR2 SNTAGT. The ends were cut back, 2 bases at V and 5 bases at J, with 19 bases in the middle. In DNA form, the CDR3 reads TGTGCCAGCAGTGACCCGGCCTACAGGGATCCCAACGAGCAGTACGTC. It yields the protein CASSDPAYRDPNEQYV.

The CDR3 region is CASSQVGQAPLGTQYF. As DNA, the CDR3 is TGCGCCAGCAGCCAAGTTGGGCAGGCCCCCTTAGGGACCCAGTACTTC. The chain couples TRBV4-1 to TRBJ2-5; D call uncertain. Germline assignment: CDR1 MGHRA and CDR2 YSYEKL. V was trimmed by 1 base and J by 7 bases, leaving 19 bases between them. The CDR3 is made up of 16 amino acids.

The genes are TRBV9 and TRBJ1-6, with D possibly being TRBD1 (5 bases). The CDR3 spans 18 residues. Trimming removed 0 bases from V and 6 bases from J, with 19 bases in between. The germline V gene has CDR1 SGDLS and CDR2 YYNGEE. The CDR3 region is CASSVAQTETNLNSPLHF. CDR3 sequence (DNA): TGTGCCAGCAGCGTAGCCCAGACAGAAACCAACCTTAATTCACCCCTCCACTTT.

The genes are TRBV29-1 and TRBJ2-3; TRBD1 agrees at 10 bases. V shed 7 bases, J shed 4 bases, and the junction held 5 bases outside the gene matches. Per germline, CDR1 SQVTM and CDR2 ANQGSEA. CDR3 length: 13 amino acids. CDR3 loop: CSGETGGADTQYF. CDR3 DNA: TGCAGCGGAGAGACAGGGGGCGCAGATACGCAGTATTTT.

The J gene is TRBJ1-1, the V gene TRBV5-6; D unclear. The V gene lost 2 bases and the J gene lost 2 bases, with 7 bases spanning the gap. The CDR3 is 13 residues long. Per the germline V gene, CDR1 is SGHDT and CDR2 is YYEEEE. The CDR3 loop is CASSLVTNTEAFF. Here the CDR3 DNA reads TGTGCCAGCAGCTTAGTCACAAACACTGAAGCTTTCTTT.

V gene TRBV6-1 combines with J gene TRBJ1-4; no clear D gene. Looked up from germline, CDR1 is MNHNS and CDR2 is SASEGT. The CDR3 sequence is 15 residues long. With 4 bases removed from V and 8 bases from J, the gap between germline ends came to 17 bases. CDR3 sequence: CASSGGSWGREKLFF. CDR3 bases: TGTGCCAGCAGTGGTGGGAGTTGGGGTCGCGAAAAACTGTTTTTT.

This clone was counted only a few times. This specimen includes other DNA sequences encoding the same CDR3. The chain recombines TRBV27 with TRBJ1-2; TRBD1 might be the D (5 bases). In germline, CDR1 is MNHEY, CDR2 SMNVEV (reference sequence). V lost 4 bases to trimming and J lost 8 bases, with 20 bases between them. CDR3 length: 15 amino acids. The CDR3 nucleotides are TGTGCCAGCAGTTCACTATCAACCGCAGGGTACGGCTACACCTTC. The encoded protein is CASSSLSTAGYGYTF.

The V call is TRBV6-5, the J call TRBJ1-5, with D tentatively TRBD1 (6 bases). The CDR3 has 14 amino acids. The V gene lost 6 bases and the J gene lost 2 bases, with 11 bases spanning the gap. Germline CDR1 and CDR2: MNHEY and SVGAGI. CDR3 sequence (DNA): TGTGCCAGCAGGAACAACAGGGGCAATCAGCCCCAGCATTTT. Its protein is CASRNNRGNQPQHF.

This clone was observed a handful of times. V gene TRBV11-3 combines with J gene TRBJ2-2, with 7 bases matching TRBD2. The CDR3 sequence is 15 residues long. J lost 2 bases, V lost 4 bases, and 4 bases had no gene match. CDR1 is SGHNT, CDR2 YENEEA, per germline. CDR3: CASSSSGTNTGELFF. CDR3 bases: TGTGCCAGCAGCTCTAGCGGAACCAACACCGGGGAGCTGTTTTTT.

In DNA, the CDR3 is TGTGCCAGCAGCCTGCGGGGAGGGTATGGCTACACCTTC. It encodes CASSLRGGYGYTF. V is TRBV13 and J is TRBJ1-2; D is unclear. Looked up from germline, CDR1 is PRHDT and CDR2 is FYEKMQ (reference sequence). The CDR3 spans 13 residues. The V and J ends lost 5 bases and 5 bases respectively, with 12 bases between them.

This chain joins TRBV6-1 and TRBJ1-6; maybe TRBD1 (5 bases). The CDR3 is 16 amino acids. Germline CDR1 reads MNHNS; CDR2 reads SASEGT. With 0 bases removed from V and 0 bases from J, the gap between germline ends came to 6 bases. The CDR3 protein is CASSEAGDSYNSPLHF. Written as DNA, the CDR3 is TGTGCCAGCAGTGAAGCAGGGGACTCCTATAATTCACCCCTCCACTTT.

The genes are TRBV2 and TRBJ1-1, with TRBD1 matching over 11 bases. This CDR3 spans 15 amino acids. The germline gives CDR1 SNHLY, CDR2 FYNNEI. Trimming at V came to 6 bases and at J to 1 base, leaving 4 bases not matched to a gene. This chain's CDR3 is CASRDRGRGNTEAFF. CDR3 DNA sequence: TGTGCCAGCAGGGACAGGGGGCGCGGGAACACTGAAGCTTTCTTT.

The chain couples TRBV29-1 to TRBJ1-3, with D unresolved. CDR3 length equals 14 residues. CDR1 is SQVTM and CDR2 is ANQGSEA in the germline V gene. The V gene lost 6 bases and the J gene lost 0 bases, with 12 bases spanning the gap. The CDR3 bases are TGCAGCGTCGACTTGGAGAGCTCTGGAAACACCATATATTTT. Amino acids: CSVDLESSGNTIYF.

The chain is built from TRBV4-2 and TRBJ1-3, with no clear D. Trimming removed 1 base at V and 0 bases at J, with 10 bases between. The germline V gene encodes CDR1 LGHNA and CDR2 YNFKEQ. This CDR3 has 16 residues. The CDR3 is CASSQVSVNSGNTIYF. CDR3 DNA sequence: TGTGCCAGCAGCCAAGTGTCGGTAAACTCTGGAAACACCATATATTTT.

The chain is built from TRBV19 and TRBJ1-2; D not certain. CDR1 LNHDA and CDR2 SQIVND come from the germline V gene (reference sequence). CDR3 size: 14 residues. With 1 base removed from V and 4 bases from J, the gap between germline ends came to 10 bases. CDR3 protein: CASSIGAGSYGYTF. The DNA for the CDR3 is TGTGCCAGTAGTATAGGCGCAGGAAGCTATGGCTACACCTTC.

V is TRBV27 and J is TRBJ2-7, with 10 bases aligning to TRBD1. CDR3 length: 15 residues. CDR1 and CDR2 from the germline V gene are MNHEY and SMNVEV (reference sequence). V shed 5 bases, J shed 0 bases, and the junction held 4 bases outside the gene matches. CDR3 nucleotides: TGTGCCAGCAGTCACCGACAGGGGGCCTCCTACGAGCAGTACTTC. This translates into CASSHRQGASYEQYF.

The chain is built from TRBV27 and TRBJ2-7, with D possibly TRBD2 on 5 matching bases. This CDR3 spans 12 amino acids. Looked up from germline, CDR1 is MNHEY and CDR2 is SMNVEV (reference sequence). V was trimmed by 3 bases and J by 7 bases, leaving 10 bases between them. The DNA for the CDR3 is TGTGCCAGCAGTTTGATCCCGGGGGAGCAGTACTTC. It encodes CASSLIPGEQYF.

V gene TRBV5-1 combines with J gene TRBJ2-1, with a possible D match to TRBD1 (5 bases). Germline V gives CDR1 SGHRS, CDR2 YFSETQ. The CDR3 is made up of 11 amino acids. DNA of the CDR3: TGCGCGGTAAGGGGATACAATGAGCAGTTCTTC. Protein sequence: CAVRGYNEQFF.

The chain joins TRBV2 to TRBJ1-1; possible D gene TRBD1, 5 bases. The CDR3 is 14 residues long. V lost 0 bases to trimming and J lost 3 bases, with 8 bases between them. Germline V lookup: CDR1 SNHLY, CDR2 FYNNEI. CDR3 sequence reads: CASSEAWGDTEAFF. DNA of the CDR3: TGTGCCAGCAGTGAAGCCTGGGGGGACACTGAAGCTTTCTTT. Combining the CDR3 with reference TRBV2 and TRBJ1-1 gives the whole variable domain EPEVTQTPSHQVTQMGQEVILRCVPISNHLYFYWYRQILGQKVEFLVSFYNNEISEKSEIFDDQFSVERPDGSNFTLKIRSTKLEDSAMYFCASSEAWGDTEAFFGQGTRLTVV.

The genes are TRBV7-3 and TRBJ1-3; the D is unclear. The CDR3 runs to 13 residues. Per the germline V gene, CDR1 is SGHTA and CDR2 is FQGTGA. The V end lost 11 bases, the J end lost 3 bases, and 14 bases lay between the germline ends. In nucleotides, the CDR3 is TGTGCCCATTTTACCGGGTGTGGAAACACCATATATTTT. Translated, it gives CAHFTGCGNTIYF.

V gene TRBV25-1 combines with J gene TRBJ2-1; a possible D gene is TRBD2 (6 bases). The V and J ends lost 6 bases and 1 base respectively, with 13 bases between them. The CDR3 consists of 15 residues. CDR1 is MGHDK and CDR2 is SYGVNS in the germline V gene. The CDR3: CASRGEGRSYNEQFF. The CDR3 DNA reads TGTGCCAGCAGGGGGGAAGGGAGGTCCTACAATGAGCAGTTCTTC.

This clone appeared a single time. The gene calls are TRBV28 and TRBJ1-4; 8 nucleotides match TRBD1. In germline, CDR1 is MDHEN, CDR2 SYDVKM. This CDR3 is 16 amino acids long. Trimming took 6 bases from V and 6 from J; bases not matched to a gene: 12. In DNA, the CDR3 is TGTGCCAGCAGACCCACAGGGGGGCAACAATATGAAAAACTGTTTTTT. Amino acid sequence: CASRPTGGQQYEKLFF. The entire variable domain, with the rest obtained from reference TRBV28 and TRBJ1-4, is as follows: DVKVTQSSRYLVKRTGEKVFLECVQDMDHENMFWYRQDPGLGLRLIYFSYDVKMKEKGDIPEGYSVSREKKERFSLILESASTNQTSMYLCASRPTGGQQYEKLFFGSGTQLSVL.

The chain joins TRBV19 to TRBJ2-7; 8 nucleotides align to TRBD1. The CDR3 is 16 amino acids. CDR1 and CDR2 (germline): LNHDA, SQIVND (reference sequence). Germline trimming cut 2 bases from V and 3 bases from J; bases unmatched to any gene: 9. This chain's CDR3 is CASSIRWDRTYYEQYF. DNA of the CDR3: TGTGCCAGTAGTATACGGTGGGACAGGACCTACTACGAGCAGTACTTC.

The chain employs TRBV6-5 and TRBJ1-4, with 10 bases that match TRBD1. The CDR3 totals 14 residues. The germline V gene encodes CDR1 MNHEY and CDR2 SVGAGI. V was clipped by 5 bases and J by 8 bases; unmatched bases: 5. The CDR3: CASSRQGAEEKLFF. CDR3 DNA: TGTGCCAGCAGTCGACAGGGGGCCGAAGAAAAACTGTTTTTT.